This entry lists 19 T cell receptor beta chains sequenced from one sample in a study of shared clonotypes between healthy human individuals. The data were produced by immunoSEQ multiplex PCR, yet TCRdb's version contains in-frame clones alone and is incomplete. The data contain over a million clones, about 75% of them singletons. Sequenced sample: memory CD4+ T cells sorted from blood. The subset was: CD45RA-negative fraction. Source of these receptors: a man younger than 35 in good health.

This sequence joins TRBV9 and TRBJ2-6, with a tentative D call TRBD2 (5 bases). The V end was cut by 0 bases, the J end by 0 bases, with 10 bases between. In germline, CDR1 is SGDLS, CDR2 YYNGEE. This CDR3 has 17 residues. The CDR3 reads CASSVGATSSGANVLTF. CDR3 sequence (DNA): TGTGCCAGCAGCGTAGGCGCCACTAGCTCTGGGGCCAACGTCCTGACTTTC. Complete variable domain (other parts from reference TRBV9 and TRBJ2-6): DSGVTQTPKHLITATGQRVTLRCSPRSGDLSVYWYQQSLDQGLQFLIQYYNGEERAKGNILERFSAQQFPDLHSELNLSSLELGDSALYFCASSVGATSSGANVLTFGAGSRLTVL.

This chain uses TRBV2 with TRBJ1-6; possible D gene TRBD1, 5 bases. Germline lookup yields CDR1 SNHLY and CDR2 FYNNEI. With 3 bases removed from V and 4 bases from J, the gap between germline ends came to 13 bases. The CDR3 is made up of 16 amino acids. The CDR3 coding sequence is TGTGCCAGCAGTGAGGGGGGGGGTGCATATAATTCACCCCTCCACTTT. It yields the protein CASSEGGGAYNSPLHF.

The chain combines TRBV19 with TRBJ2-7; D gene unclear. Germline CDR1 and CDR2: LNHDA and SQIVND (reference sequence). Trimming took off 2 bases at V and 4 bases at J, with 15 bases between the two ends. The CDR3 has 15 amino acids. CDR3 residues: CASSIKGGATYEQYF. The CDR3 nucleotides read TGTGCCAGTAGTATAAAGGGCGGCGCCACTTACGAGCAGTACTTC.

As to this clone: Other DNA sequences from this sample encode an identical CDR3 as well. The chain uses TRBV7-9 and TRBJ1-1; D may be TRBD1 (6 bases). Germline V gene sequence: CDR1 SEHNR, CDR2 FQNEAQ (reference sequence). The CDR3 has 14 residues. V dropped 1 base and J dropped 5 bases, with 11 bases sitting between them. CDR3 loop: CASSLEGGGTEAFF. The CDR3 nucleotides read TGTGCCAGCAGCTTAGAGGGGGGCGGAACTGAAGCTTTCTTT.

V usage is TRBV27 and J usage is TRBJ1-5; the D is unclear. CDR3 length: 16 amino acids. Trimming cost V 2 bases and J 0 bases, with 11 bases left between them. In germline, CDR1 is MNHEY, CDR2 SMNVEV (reference sequence). Written as DNA, the CDR3 is TGTGCCAGCAGTTTAATGGCAGTTTATAGCAATCAGCCCCAGCATTTT. It is translated as CASSLMAVYSNQPQHF.

This chain uses TRBV18 with TRBJ1-1; possibly TRBD1 for D (5 bases). The V end was cut by 4 bases, the J end by 1 base, with 10 bases between. CDR3 length: 14 residues. CDR1 is KGHSH, CDR2 LQKENI, per germline. The CDR3 bases are TGTGCCAGCTCACAACAGGTAGGGAACACTGAAGCTTTCTTT. Protein: CASSQQVGNTEAFF.

V usage is TRBV6-1 and J usage is TRBJ2-2, with D possibly TRBD1 on 7 matching bases. This CDR3 is 15 amino acids long. Germline values: CDR1 MNHNS, CDR2 SASEGT. Deletions cut 8 bases from V and 1 base from J, with 14 bases between. The CDR3 DNA follows: TGTGCCAGCGGGGGAGGACAGGAGAACACCGGGGAGCTGTTTTTT. Protein sequence: CASGGGQENTGELFF.

The J gene is TRBJ2-7, the V gene TRBV7-2; D ambiguous. The CDR3 consists of 13 residues. Germline V gene sequence: CDR1 SGHTA, CDR2 FQGNSA. V gave up 3 bases and J gave up 4 bases, with 10 bases separating them. This chain's CDR3 is CASSFERLYEQYF. The CDR3 DNA reads as TGTGCCAGCAGCTTCGAGAGGTTGTACGAGCAGTACTTC. Supplemented by reference TRBV7-2 and TRBJ2-7, the full variable domain reads GAGVSQSPSNKVTEKGKDVELRCDPISGHTALYWYRQSLGQGLEFLIYFQGNSAPDKSGLPSDRFSAERTGGSVSTLTIQRTQQEDSAVYLCASSFERLYEQYFGPGTRLTVT.

This sequence joins TRBV19 and TRBJ1-3, with D possibly being TRBD1 (6 bases). Between the trimmed V and J ends, which lost 8 bases and 1 base, there was a span of 9 bases. The germline V gene has CDR1 LNHDA and CDR2 SQIVND (reference sequence). This CDR3 is 13 amino acids long. The DNA for the CDR3 is TGTGCCAGTGACAGGCCTTCTGGAAACACCATATATTTT. It yields the protein CASDRPSGNTIYF.

The chain uses TRBV29-1 and TRBJ2-1; D is uncertain. Trimming cost V 0 bases and J 0 bases, with 12 bases left between them. Germline CDR1 is SQVTM and CDR2 is ANQGSEA. The CDR3 consists of 16 residues. The CDR3 nucleotides are TGCAGCGTTGAAGACCCCCAGCCGAGCTCCTACAATGAGCAGTTCTTC. This translates into CSVEDPQPSSYNEQFF.

This clone was recorded only once. CDR3 loop: CASSPEGSGANVLTF. DNA for the CDR3: TGCGCCAGCAGCCCGGAGGGCTCTGGGGCCAACGTCCTGACTTTC. V is TRBV5-1 and J is TRBJ2-6; D is possibly TRBD2 (6 bases). Trimming took 4 bases from V and 0 from J, leaving 8 bases between them. The CDR3 is 15 amino acids. Germline values: CDR1 SGHRS, CDR2 YFSETQ.

The genes are TRBV10-3 and TRBJ1-1, with a possible D match to TRBD1 (6 bases). V lost 5 bases and J 1 base, leaving 8 bases between the germline ends. From germline, CDR1 is ENHRY and CDR2 SYGVKD. CDR3 size: 13 residues. The CDR3 reads CAISSQGNTEAFF. The CDR3 nucleotides are TGTGCCATCAGTTCACAGGGGAACACTGAAGCTTTCTTT.

V is TRBV6-6 and J is TRBJ1-1; D perhaps matches TRBD1 (6 bases). The CDR3 runs 13 residues. V dropped 0 bases and J dropped 11 bases, with 13 bases sitting between them. In germline, CDR1 is MNHNY, CDR2 SVGAGI (reference sequence). CDR3 region: CASSYSLGGRAFF. CDR3 sequence (DNA): TGTGCCAGCAGTTACTCGCTGGGGGGGCGTGCTTTCTTT.

The rearrangement uses TRBV9 and TRBJ1-2, with 9 bases matching TRBD1. Germline V CDR1 and CDR2: SGDLS, YYNGEE. J gave up 8 bases and V 0 bases, and 5 bases lay outside the gene matches. This CDR3 has 14 residues. This chain's CDR3 is CASSVVGQGGGYTF. The CDR3 DNA is TGTGCCAGCAGCGTAGTGGGACAGGGAGGCGGCTACACCTTC.

The rearrangement uses TRBV6-5 and TRBJ1-5; weak D call: TRBD1 (6 bases). V was trimmed by 6 bases and J by 12 bases, leaving 12 bases between them. The germline CDR1 and CDR2 sequences are MNHEY and SVGAGI. The CDR3 spans 11 residues. The CDR3 region is CASRTGQYQHF. CDR3 nucleotides: TGTGCCAGCAGAACTGGACAGTACCAGCATTTT.

The rearrangement joins TRBV7-2 to TRBJ2-7, with 7 bases lining up with TRBD2. In germline, CDR1 is SGHTA, CDR2 FQGNSA. The CDR3 has 13 residues. With V trimmed by 2 bases and J by 4 bases, 2 bases remained unmatched. The DNA of the CDR3 is TGTGCCAGCAGCTTAACTAGCGTTTACGAGCAGTACTTC. Amino acid sequence: CASSLTSVYEQYF.

The chain couples TRBV6-5 to TRBJ2-5; D tentatively fits TRBD1 or TRBD2 (5 bases each). V was cut by 6 bases and J by 7 bases, with 15 bases left in between. The V gene's germline CDR1 is MNHEY and CDR2 SVGAGI. The CDR3 covers 13 residues. This chain's CDR3 is CASSRDQRGTQYF. The DNA for the CDR3 is TGTGCCAGCAGCAGGGACCAACGCGGGACCCAGTACTTC.

This clone was seen only a few times. The chain links TRBV5-1 to TRBJ1-3; TRBD1 matches at 7 bases. The ends lost 3 bases at V and 3 bases at J; junction bases unmatched: 9. Germline CDR1 is SGHRS and CDR2 is YFSETQ. The CDR3 runs to 16 residues. CDR3 sequence reads: CASSSAGGGVGNTIYF. CDR3 bases: TGCGCCAGCAGCTCGGCAGGGGGAGGGGTTGGAAACACCATATATTTT.

This clone was recorded many times. The chain is built from TRBV10-3 and TRBJ2-7, with 8 bases matching TRBD1. V dropped 10 bases and J dropped 3; count of bases not matched to a gene: 5. Germline-derived CDR1 and CDR2 are ENHRY and SYGVKD. This CDR3 is 12 amino acids long. The CDR3 loop is CATAGTGYEQYF. In DNA form, the CDR3 reads TGTGCCACGGCCGGGACAGGCTACGAGCAGTACTTC.